Sequencing of this T cell receptor (beta chain) was carried out in a study of identical twins. The study's findings and limits: Twin pairs' shared out-of-frame alpha sequences were enriched in low generation probability.

As to this clonotype: Its antigen is undetermined.

Via MiXCR, TCRdb re-called the 5' RACE reads, giving one row per CDR3 protein. The sample shows under 800,000 distinct CDR3 sequences, around 20% of them seen only once. This sample also appeared in a second study, on T cells expressing NK-cell markers. From that report: Eight donors were sequenced, seven testing HCMV-seropositive and one testing seronegative.

The sequenced material came from PBMCs. This TCR was sampled from a woman younger than 30 in good health.

The CDR3 DNA reads as TGTGCCAGCTCACCCTATGTGGGGGGCGGGGATGAGCAGTTCTTC. This encodes CASSPYVGGGDEQFF. The rearrangement links TRBV18 to TRBJ2-1; D may match TRBD1 or TRBD2 (6 bases each). Germline loops: CDR1 KGHSH, CDR2 LQKENI. The germline V and J ends were trimmed by 3 bases and 8 bases, with 17 bases remaining between them. The CDR3 sequence is 15 residues long.